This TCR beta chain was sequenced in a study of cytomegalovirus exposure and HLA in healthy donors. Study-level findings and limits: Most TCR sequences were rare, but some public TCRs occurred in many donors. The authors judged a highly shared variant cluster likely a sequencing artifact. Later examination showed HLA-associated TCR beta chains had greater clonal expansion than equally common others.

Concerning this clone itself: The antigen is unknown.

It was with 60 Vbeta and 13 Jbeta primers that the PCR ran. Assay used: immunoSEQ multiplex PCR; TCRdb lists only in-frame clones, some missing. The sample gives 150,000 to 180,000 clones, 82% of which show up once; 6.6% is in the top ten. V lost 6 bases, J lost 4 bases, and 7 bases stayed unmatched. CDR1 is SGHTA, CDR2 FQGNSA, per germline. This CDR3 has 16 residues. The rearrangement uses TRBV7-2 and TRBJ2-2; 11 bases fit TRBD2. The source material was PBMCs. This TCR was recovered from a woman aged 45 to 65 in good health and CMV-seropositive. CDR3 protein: CASRQGLAEGTGELFF. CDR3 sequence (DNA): TGTGCCAGCAGGCAGGGACTAGCGGAGGGCACCGGGGAGCTGTTTTTT.